Below, one T cell receptor (beta chain) is given with its context. V lost 5 bases, J lost 5 bases, and 9 bases stayed unmatched. This CDR3 is built from 14 residues. Germline assignment: CDR1 SGHKS and CDR2 YYEKEE (reference sequence). The record originates from a study of blood T cell repertoires in COVID-19. Here immunoSEQ multiplex PCR was the method, and the copy in TCRdb shows in-frame clones only, minus some. The sample has approximately 160,000 clones; around 82% are singletons. Sequencing input: PBMCs or T cells enriched from blood (not recorded which). The source is a man aged 40-50 years who had recovered from COVID-19. V and J are TRBV5-5 and TRBJ2-5; 7 bases match TRBD1. As DNA, the CDR3 is TGTGCCAGCAGGCACCGGGACAGATTGGAGACCCAGTACTTC. This gives the protein CASRHRDRLETQYF.